This T cell receptor beta chain comes out of a study of shared clonotypes between healthy human individuals. Study results and caveats: Several donors showed sharing of approximately 5% of naive CD4 clonotypes. Generally, naive subsets came out with larger estimated richness than memory subsets. Deeper or shallower sequencing was expected to change how clonotypes are shared among donors.

Germline V gene sequence: CDR1 SGHRS, CDR2 YFSETQ. V was shortened by 4 bases and J by 4 bases, with 17 bases between the two germline ends. The CDR3 sequence is 15 residues long. Evenly divided among several immunoSEQ plates was the genomic DNA of each subset. Sequencing was performed with immunoSEQ multiplex PCR; in TCRdb, only in-frame clones are kept and a portion is missing. The sample lists about 980,000 clones, over 75% occurring once. Note on this clone: Its target is unknown.

The specimen was memory CD4+ T cells sorted from blood. Sample subset: CD45RA-negative fraction. This receptor was obtained from a man aged 18-30 years in good health. V is TRBV5-1 and J is TRBJ2-5; D might be TRBD2 (6 bases). This CDR3 is CASSPSPGRGETQYF. In nucleotides, the CDR3 is TGCGCCAGCAGCCCCAGCCCCGGGCGGGGAGAGACCCAGTACTTC.